Listed below are T cell receptor beta chains from one sample, sequenced in a study of blood T cell repertoires in COVID-19. Here immunoSEQ multiplex PCR was the method, and the copy in TCRdb shows in-frame clones only, minus some. The sample consists of about 140,000 clones, 75% to 85% of them appearing once. The sample comprised peripheral blood. The source is a woman older than 75 with acute or convalescent COVID-19. CDR3s include the opening cysteine and the closing phenylalanine or tryptophan. Each record gives: CDR3 DNA, CDR3 protein, V gene, clone size, D gene, J gene. A D gene is named only where the DNA matches it firmly. The size entry is marked missing in some rows and otherwise reads once, few, many or a size class.

TGTGCCAGCAGCTTACTGAACTACGAGCAGTACTTC CASSLLNYEQYF TRBV5-6 few - TRBJ2-7
TGTGCCAGCAGCTTGAGCAGGGGATCCACTGAAGCTTTCTTT CASSLSRGSTEAFF TRBV11-1 - - TRBJ1-1
TGTGCCAGCAGCTTGGCTTTTGGAGCGGACTCCTACAATGAGCAGTTCTTC CASSLAFGADSYNEQFF TRBV5-8 - - TRBJ2-1
TGTGCCAGCAGAAAGACAGGTGCGAATGAAAAACTGTTTTTT CASRKTGANEKLFF TRBV3-1/TRBV3-2 - - TRBJ1-4
TGTGCCAGCAGCCAAGATCGGCGGCTAGGAGGTTTTGAGACCCAGTACTTC CASSQDRRLGGFETQYF TRBV4-2 - - TRBJ2-5
TGTGCCAGCAGCTTAAGCGGGAGCACCTACAATGAGCAGTTCTTC CASSLSGSTYNEQFF TRBV11-2 - TRBD2 TRBJ2-1
TGCAGTGCTAGTCCGGGAAAAGAGACCCAGTACTTC CSASPGKETQYF TRBV20-1 - - TRBJ2-5
TGTGCCAGCACCCCTGGCAGGGGGCAGGGGAACACTGAAGCTTTCTTT CASTPGRGQGNTEAFF TRBV3-1/TRBV3-2 - TRBD1 TRBJ1-1
TGTGCCAGCAGCCCAGGGAGGACAGGGGATGGTTCACCCCTCCACTTT CASSPGRTGDGSPLHF TRBV28 - TRBD1 TRBJ1-6
TGTGCCTGGAACCAGGTCCCCAATCAGCCCCAGCATTTT CAWNQVPNQPQHF TRBV30 - - TRBJ1-5
TGTGCCAGCAGTTTATTGGGCAGCCAAGAGACCCAGTACTTC CASSLLGSQETQYF TRBV28 - - TRBJ2-5
TGTGCCAGCAGTCCAGGGGTGGAATCACCCCTCCACTTT CASSPGVESPLHF TRBV11-3 few - TRBJ1-6
TGTGCCAGCAGCTTAGGGGGCAGGGGGCTTGAGCAGTACTTC CASSLGGRGLEQYF TRBV7-2 - TRBD1 TRBJ2-7
TGTGCCAGCAGCTCCGGCGCGTTAGCGGACCTAATGGCGAATGAGCAGTTCTTC CASSSGALADLMANEQFF TRBV7-8 - - TRBJ2-1
TGTGCCAGCAGCTTTAGCGGGGGGACCTCCTACGAGCAGTACTTC CASSFSGGTSYEQYF TRBV11-1 - TRBD2 TRBJ2-7
TGCGCCAGCAGCTTTGCAGGGGGCTTTGGCTACACCTTC CASSFAGGFGYTF TRBV5-1 - TRBD1 TRBJ1-2
TGCAGCGTTTGGAGGGGGACAGAGAAAACTGAAGCTTTCTTT CSVWRGTEKTEAFF TRBV29-1 - TRBD1 TRBJ1-1
TGTGCCAGCAGTTTATATCTAGCGGGAGAAGAGACCCAGTACTTC CASSLYLAGEETQYF TRBV28 - TRBD2 TRBJ2-5
TGTGCCAGCAGCTTCGCCGGACTAGCTGTAACCTATGAGCAGTTCTTC CASSFAGLAVTYEQFF TRBV3-1/TRBV3-2 few TRBD2 TRBJ2-1
TGTGCCAGCAGTTTAGTAAACAGAAGGAACACTGAAGCTTTCTTT CASSLVNRRNTEAFF TRBV27 - - TRBJ1-1
TGTGCCAGCAGCTCCACCCGGCGGTCCGGGGAGCTGTTTTTT CASSSTRRSGELFF TRBV3-1/TRBV3-2 - - TRBJ2-2
TGTGCCATCAGTGAAAGGGGGACCCGGGGGGATTCACCCCTCCACTTT CAISERGTRGDSPLHF TRBV10-3 - - TRBJ1-6
TGTGCCAGCAGCTGGGGGACAGGGGCTTACAATGAGCAGTTCTTC CASSWGTGAYNEQFF TRBV7-2 - TRBD1 TRBJ2-1
TGTGCCAGCTCACCCCGGAACACTGAAGCTTTCTTT CASSPRNTEAFF TRBV18 - - TRBJ1-1
TGTGCCAGCAGCTGGGACACCGAAGAGACCCAGTACTTC CASSWDTEETQYF TRBV5-6 - - TRBJ2-5
TGTGCCAGCAGTTTAAAGAGGGTAGGACAGCCCCAGCATTTT CASSLKRVGQPQHF TRBV28 few - TRBJ1-5
TGTGCCACCACCAGGACTGGCCCCTACAATGAGCAGTTCTTC CATTRTGPYNEQFF TRBV6-6 - - TRBJ2-1
TGTGCCAGCAGCTTAAACGGGGGGGCGGCAGATACGCAGTATTTT CASSLNGGAADTQYF TRBV11-3 - TRBD2 TRBJ2-3
TGTGCCAGCAGTCTAACAGGGTTTTTCTACAATGAGCAGTTCTTC CASSLTGFFYNEQFF TRBV27 - - TRBJ2-1
TGTGCCACCAGCAGAGGGTTTGGGGAGGGTCAGCCCCAGCATTTT CATSRGFGEGQPQHF TRBV15 few - TRBJ1-5
TGTGCCAGCTCACCACCGACAGGGTTCGAGGGCTACAATGAGCAGTTCTTC CASSPPTGFEGYNEQFF TRBV18 - TRBD1 TRBJ2-1
TGTGCCAGCAGCTCAACCTTCCGGGACAGGGGAGTCGTCCTGACTTTC CASSSTFRDRGVVLTF TRBV5-6 once TRBD1 TRBJ2-6
TGTGCCAGCAGCCATCTCAGCGGGGTCACTGAAGCTTTCTTT CASSHLSGVTEAFF TRBV16 - - TRBJ1-1
TGTGCCAGCAGCCCCCGGGGAGGGGTTGACACTGAAGCTTTCTTT CASSPRGGVDTEAFF TRBV9 - - TRBJ1-1
TGTGCCAGCAGTGTGTACAGGATACCGAACACTGAAGCTTTCTTT CASSVYRIPNTEAFF TRBV2 - - TRBJ1-1
TGCGCCAGCAGCAAAAAACAGGACACAGGCTACACCTTC CASSKKQDTGYTF TRBV5-1 few - TRBJ1-2
TGTGCCAGCAGGTCAATCGGGTTCCTCGTGACTGAAGCTTTCTTT CASRSIGFLVTEAFF TRBV11-2 - - TRBJ1-1
TGTGCCAGCAGTGACTTAGGACAGGGACACGGCAATCAGCCCCAGCATTTT CASSDLGQGHGNQPQHF TRBV6-1 - TRBD1 TRBJ1-5
TGCGCCAGCAGCTCCAGACCCGCGGGGGGGTTGAACAATGAGCAGTTCTTC CASSSRPAGGLNNEQFF TRBV5-1 once TRBD2 TRBJ2-1
TGCAGCGTAGCAGGGGAGACTGAAGCTTTCTTT CSVAGETEAFF TRBV29-1 once - TRBJ1-1
TGTGCCAGCAGTTTCGAGTCCTTAGGGGTGGAAAATACGCAGTATTTT CASSFESLGVENTQYF TRBV28 few - TRBJ2-3
TGCGCCAGCAGCCAACGGGACTACCCCAATGAGCAGTTCTTC CASSQRDYPNEQFF TRBV4-1 - TRBD2 TRBJ2-1
TGTGCCAGCAGCCTCTCTCTAGCGGGGCGCCATGAGCAGTTCTTC CASSLSLAGRHEQFF TRBV4-2 - TRBD2 TRBJ2-1
TGTGCCAGCAGCTTAGTGGTCGTTGGGAGATCCCGAAGGGAGCAGTACTTC CASSLVVVGRSRREQYF TRBV7-2 - - TRBJ2-7
TGCGCCAGCAGCTTGGGGGAGGGTCGTGAGACCCAGTACTTC CASSLGEGRETQYF TRBV5-1 - TRBD2 TRBJ2-5
TGTGCCAGCCAGGCCGCGGGAGGACTGATCTACGAGCAGTACTTC CASQAAGGLIYEQYF TRBV28 - TRBD2 TRBJ2-7
TGTGCCTGGAGTCGCGACAGGGGGGCCTACGAGCAGTACTTC CAWSRDRGAYEQYF TRBV30 - TRBD1 TRBJ2-7
TGTGCCAGTAGTGCAACCCGGGACAGGGGAGATACGCAGTATTTT CASSATRDRGDTQYF TRBV19 - TRBD1 TRBJ2-3